This T cell receptor beta chain was recorded in a study of cytomegalovirus exposure and HLA in healthy donors. As for this clone: What it recognizes is unknown.

It was with 60 Vbeta and 13 Jbeta primers that the PCR ran. The table came from immunoSEQ multiplex PCR; TCRdb's copy has only in-frame clones and leaves some out. The sample holds around 150,000 clones, 80% seen once. Overall study results and limits: An analysis was carried out at a later point. It showed that HLA-associated TCR beta chains were more clonally expanded than equally common non-associated chains. A later analysis found TCR association rates differed by HLA locus, highest for DRB1 and lowest for HLA-C.

The specimen was PBMCs. This receptor was identified in a man aged 25-45 years in good health and CMV-seronegative.

The CDR3 bases are TGTGCCAGCAGCCCAAGGAGATTGGGGCTTTATTCACCCCTCCACTTT. This sequence encodes CASSPRRLGLYSPLHF. The rearrangement links TRBV27 to TRBJ1-6; tentatively, D is TRBD1 (5 bases). This CDR3 contains 16 residues. V gave up 6 bases and J gave up 8 bases, with 20 bases separating them. CDR1 is MNHEY and CDR2 is SMNVEV in the germline V gene (reference sequence).